This T cell receptor beta chain is from a study of T cell changes during pregnancy in multiple sclerosis. Germline V gives CDR1 MDHEN, CDR2 SYDVKM. Losses at the gene ends were 2 bases for V and 6 bases for J; bases not matched to a gene: 6. This CDR3 is 14 amino acids long. TCRdb's copy holds only in-frame clones and misses some; the assay was immunoSEQ multiplex PCR. Among about 39,000 clones listed, 90% were seen once. Specimen: CD4+ T cells from peripheral blood mononuclear cells, collected in the first trimester of pregnancy. This TCR derives from a female donor in good health, enrolled as a control in a pregnancy study. This chain connects TRBV28 to TRBJ1-1; TRBD1 agrees at 7 bases. The CDR3 sequence is CASSLIGGASEAFF. The CDR3 DNA sequence: TGTGCCAGCAGTTTAATAGGGGGCGCCTCTGAAGCTTTCTTT.